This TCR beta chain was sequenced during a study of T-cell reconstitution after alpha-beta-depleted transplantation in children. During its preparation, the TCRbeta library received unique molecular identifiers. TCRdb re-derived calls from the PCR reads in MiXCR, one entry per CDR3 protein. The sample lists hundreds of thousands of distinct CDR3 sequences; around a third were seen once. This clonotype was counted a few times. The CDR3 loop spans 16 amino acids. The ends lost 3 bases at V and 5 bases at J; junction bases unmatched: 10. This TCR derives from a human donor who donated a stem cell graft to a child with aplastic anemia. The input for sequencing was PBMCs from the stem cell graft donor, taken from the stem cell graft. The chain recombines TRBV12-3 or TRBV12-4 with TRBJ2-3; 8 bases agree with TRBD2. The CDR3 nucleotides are TGTGCCAGCAGTTTTGTCGGTCAACTAGCGGTAGATACGCAGTATTTT. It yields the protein CASSFVGQLAVDTQYF.